A single TCR beta chain is shown here with its context. The antigen is unknown. PCR employed 60 Vbeta and 13 Jbeta primers. The assay was immunoSEQ multiplex PCR, and TCRdb's table has in-frame clones only and misses some. The data contain more than 85,000 clones, approximately 81% of them singletons. The entry originates in a study of cytomegalovirus exposure and HLA in healthy donors. Study-level results: It was in a later analysis that TCR association rates were seen to vary by HLA locus, highest for DRB1 and lowest for HLA-C. Across all donors, roughly uniform sequencing depth was an assumption of the presence/absence analyses.

Donors showed nominal health when sampled, although they likely had unrecorded immune exposures. Trimming left V 1 base short and J 5 bases short, with 9 bases between. CDR3 length: 13 amino acids. From germline, CDR1 is PRHDT and CDR2 FYEKMQ (reference sequence). Sequencing used PBMCs. The chain combines TRBV13 with TRBJ2-7; D unresolved. The TCR originated in a female donor in good health and CMV-seropositive. CDR3 nucleotides: TGTGCCAGCAGCTTAGCAGGTCGCCACGAGCAGTACTTC. Translation: CASSLAGRHEQYF.